This T cell receptor beta chain was recovered during a study of T cell repertoires in cytomegalovirus infection. Across the study: Public TCR beta signatures marked donors with CMV infection and the matching HLA. Whole-study results and caveats: Dominating the ex vivo response were TCR beta clonotypes that were CMV-specific and HLA-C-restricted.

The CDR3 runs to 14 residues. Germline CDR1 and CDR2: MNHEY and SMNVEV (reference sequence). V trimming: 6 bases; J trimming: 1 base; junction bases outside the gene matches: 3. This clonotype was recorded many times. Its antigen is still unknown. TCRdb reprocessed the reads with MiXCR, giving one entry per CDR3 protein. The sample lists 310,000 or so distinct CDR3 sequences; around a sixth were seen once. What was sequenced was PBMCs. This clonotype was sampled from a human donor in good health (CMV status not recorded). Some clones in this sample may be carry-over from other donors' samples. The chain recombines TRBV27 with TRBJ1-2, with 9 nucleotides matching TRBD1. The CDR3 spells CASSRDRDNYGYTF. In DNA form, the CDR3 reads TGTGCCAGCAGCCGGGACAGGGATAACTATGGCTACACCTTC.